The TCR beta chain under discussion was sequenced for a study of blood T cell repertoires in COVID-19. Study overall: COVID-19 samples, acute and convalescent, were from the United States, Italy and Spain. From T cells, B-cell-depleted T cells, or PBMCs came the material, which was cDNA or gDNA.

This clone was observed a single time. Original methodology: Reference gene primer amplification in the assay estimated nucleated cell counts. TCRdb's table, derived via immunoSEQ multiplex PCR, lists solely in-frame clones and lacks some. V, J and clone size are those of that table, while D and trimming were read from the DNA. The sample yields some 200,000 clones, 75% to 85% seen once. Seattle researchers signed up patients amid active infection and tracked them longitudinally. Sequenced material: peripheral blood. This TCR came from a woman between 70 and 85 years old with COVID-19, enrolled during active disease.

CDR3 in DNA: TGTGCCAGCAGCTACGGGACTCCGGGGGGCACTGAAGCTTTCTTT. Translation gives CASSYGTPGGTEAFF. The chain uses TRBV5-4 and TRBJ1-1, with TRBD1 as a possible D gene (5 bases). CDR3 size: 15 residues. Trimming shortened V by 3 bases and J by 4 bases, and 16 bases separated the two germline ends. CDR1 and CDR2 (germline): SGHNT, YYREEE (reference sequence). The full variable domain, in which reference TRBV5-4 and TRBJ1-1 provide the parts outside the CDR3, is ETGVTQSPTHLIKTRGQQVTLRCSSQSGHNTVSWYQQALGQGPQFIFQYYREEENGRGNFPPRFSGLQFPNYSSELNVNALELDDSALYLCASSYGTPGGTEAFFGQGTRLTVV.